A single sample gave rise to the 27 T cell receptor beta chains below, sequenced in a study of cytomegalovirus exposure and HLA in healthy donors. PCR employed 60 Vbeta and 13 Jbeta primers. Here immunoSEQ multiplex PCR was the method, and the copy in TCRdb shows in-frame clones only, minus some. Of tens of thousands of clones listed, roughly 81% were seen once; the top ten hold about 10%. The sample consisted of PBMCs. These receptors were taken from a woman aged 40 to 50 in good health and CMV-seronegative.

The V and J genes are TRBV6-4 and TRBJ2-5; D may be TRBD2 (6 bases). V lost 6 bases and J 1 base, leaving 9 bases between the germline ends. The CDR3 is made up of 13 amino acids. Germline V gene lookup returns CDR1 MRHNA and CDR2 SNTAGT. DNA of the CDR3: TGTGCCAGCAGCAGGGAGGCCCAAGAGACCCAGTACTTC. Residues: CASSREAQETQYF.

This chain connects TRBV27 to TRBJ2-7; D not resolved. Germline lookup yields CDR1 MNHEY and CDR2 SMNVEV (reference sequence). The CDR3 loop spans 15 amino acids. V lost 6 bases, J lost 0 bases, and 15 bases lay in between. The CDR3 loop reads CASRALRGNSYEQYF. CDR3 nucleotides: TGTGCCAGCAGGGCGCTTCGCGGAAACTCCTACGAGCAGTACTTC.

The genes are TRBV14 and TRBJ1-6, with D maybe TRBD1 (5 bases). Trimming left V 5 bases short and J 10 bases short, with 21 bases between. The CDR3 length is 16 residues. Germline V lookup: CDR1 SGHDN, CDR2 FVKESK. The CDR3 loop reads CASSAQSTGVGSPLHF. As DNA, the CDR3 is TGTGCCAGCAGCGCACAATCAACGGGGGTAGGATCACCCCTCCACTTT.

The rearrangement links TRBV7-9 to TRBJ1-4, with D perhaps matching TRBD1 (5 bases). The CDR3 runs to 15 residues. Germline loops: CDR1 SEHNR, CDR2 FQNEAQ (reference sequence). The V end lost 2 bases, the J end lost 8 bases, and 15 bases lay between the germline ends. CDR3 in DNA: TGTGCCAGCAGCTTAAAACGGCAGGGTACCGAAAAACTGTTTTTT. Translating gives CASSLKRQGTEKLFF.

The gene calls are TRBV7-2 and TRBJ2-5, with TRBD1 identical over 8 bases. From germline, CDR1 is SGHTA and CDR2 FQGNSA. Trimming took 2 bases from V and 4 from J; bases not matched to a gene: 0. The CDR3 totals 13 residues. CDR3 loop: CASSLTGGETQYF. The CDR3 nucleotides are TGTGCCAGCAGCTTAACAGGGGGAGAGACCCAGTACTTC.

Of note for this clone: One end of the junction fails to match germline, which may point to a read error. The V and J genes are TRBV7-7 and TRBJ2-5, with 7 bases aligning to TRBD2. Germline V gene sequence: CDR1 SSHAT, CDR2 FNYEAQ (reference sequence). The CDR3 length is 14 residues. The CDR3 region has the DNA TGTGCTAGCAGCTTAGTCGGGGGGATCGAGACCCAGTACTTC. It codes for CASSLVGGIETQYF.

This sequence joins TRBV19 and TRBJ1-2; the match to TRBD1 covers 11 bases. CDR1 is LNHDA, CDR2 SQIVND, per germline (reference sequence). Losses at the gene ends were 4 bases for V and 8 bases for J; bases not matched to a gene: 12. This CDR3 has 16 residues. The CDR3 DNA follows: TGTGCCAGTAGTACTAAGGACAGGGGGCTGAGAGGAGGCTACACCTTC. Amino acids: CASSTKDRGLRGGYTF.

The V call is TRBV12-1, the J call TRBJ2-5; the listed D gene, TRBD1, was not tested against the DNA. TRBV12-1 is a pseudogene segment. The CDR3 loop spans 13 amino acids. In nucleotides, the CDR3 is TGTGCCAGCAGCCCCAGGGGGCGGGAGACCCAGTACTTC. This translates into CASSPRGRETQYF.

The V call is TRBV15, the J call TRBJ1-6; D might be TRBD1 (5 bases). Germline CDR1 and CDR2: LNHNV and YYDKDF (reference sequence). Trimming stripped 0 bases from V and 10 bases from J, with 10 bases between. This CDR3 has 14 amino acids. CDR3 sequence reads: CATSRDGGNSPLHF. In nucleotides, the CDR3 is TGTGCCACCAGCAGAGATGGGGGGAACTCACCCCTCCACTTT.

The chain uses TRBV5-1 and TRBJ2-1, with 8 bases that match TRBD2. The V gene end was trimmed by 4 bases and the J gene end by 6 bases; junction bases not matched to a gene: 15. The CDR3 runs to 17 residues. The germline V gene encodes CDR1 SGHRS and CDR2 YFSETQ. The CDR3 reads CASSPYPAGLVLNEQFF. The DNA for the CDR3 is TGCGCCAGCAGCCCGTATCCGGCGGGACTAGTTCTCAATGAGCAGTTCTTC.

This clone occurred a few times. The J gene is TRBJ1-2, the V gene TRBV9; 7 nucleotides match TRBD1. The V gene's germline CDR1 is SGDLS and CDR2 YYNGEE. The CDR3 length is 15 residues. V shed 4 bases, J shed 8 bases, and the junction held 14 bases outside the gene matches. CDR3 protein: CASSTLTTGEGGYTF. Here the CDR3 DNA reads TGTGCCAGCAGCACCCTAACCACAGGGGAAGGAGGCTACACCTTC.

V and J are TRBV5-6 and TRBJ2-5, with TRBD1 identical over 7 bases. CDR1 is SGHDT and CDR2 is YYEEEE in the germline V gene. V shed 4 bases, J shed 2 bases, and the junction held 2 bases outside the gene matches. CDR3 length: 13 amino acids. CDR3 sequence reads: CASSRDRQETQYF. The DNA of the CDR3 is TGTGCCAGCAGCAGGGACAGACAAGAGACCCAGTACTTC.

The chain is built from TRBV28 and TRBJ2-5; 9 bases are shared with TRBD2. The length of the CDR3 is 15 residues. The J segment lost 5 bases and the V segment lost 6 bases, leaving 10 bases of the junction unmatched. CDR1 is MDHEN, CDR2 SYDVKM, per germline. For the CDR3, the DNA is TGTGCCAGCAGCCCAAGCGGGGGGTGGGATGAGACCCAGTACTTC. Translation: CASSPSGGWDETQYF.

The rearrangement uses TRBV9 and TRBJ2-2; D gene ambiguous. Trimming removed 4 bases from V and 3 bases from J, with 16 bases in between. The germline CDR1 and CDR2 sequences are SGDLS and YYNGEE. This CDR3 is built from 16 residues. The CDR3 reads CASSTRGTLDTGELFF. Here the CDR3 DNA reads TGTGCCAGCAGCACGCGAGGAACTTTGGACACCGGGGAGCTGTTTTTT.

This clone was detected a few times. This chain links TRBV5-4 with TRBJ1-5; 8 bases line up with TRBD1. The germline V gene has CDR1 SGHNT and CDR2 YYREEE (reference sequence). The CDR3 sequence is 16 residues long. The V and J ends lost 3 bases and 4 bases, in that order; junction bases with no gene match: 9. The CDR3 region is CASSSSPGQENQPQHF. The CDR3 nucleotides are TGTGCCAGCAGCTCTTCCCCGGGACAGGAAAATCAGCCCCAGCATTTT.

The chain links TRBV4-1 to TRBJ1-5; 9 bases fit TRBD1. The CDR3 has 14 residues. In germline, CDR1 is MGHRA, CDR2 YSYEKL. The ends lost 6 bases at V and 3 bases at J; junction bases unmatched: 3. The CDR3 reads CASRGQGYNQPQHF. The CDR3 DNA reads as TGCGCCAGCAGGGGACAGGGCTACAATCAGCCCCAGCATTTT.

The rearrangement links TRBV6-7 to TRBJ1-2, with D unresolved. TRBV6-7 is noted as an ORF with a role that remains uncertain. The V and J ends lost 0 bases and 6 bases respectively, with 14 bases between them. CDR3 length: 15 amino acids. CDR3 protein: CASSYSGGRGDGYTF. CDR3 nucleotides: TGTGCCAGCAGTTACTCGGGCGGGCGTGGAGATGGCTACACCTTC.

This clone was observed a handful of times. This chain connects TRBV7-9 to TRBJ2-1, with D tentatively TRBD2 (7 bases). The CDR3 runs to 17 residues. CDR1 is SEHNR, CDR2 FQNEAQ, per germline (reference sequence). V lost 5 bases and J 3 bases, leaving 20 bases between the germline ends. The CDR3 nucleotides read TGTGCCAGCAGCCTCTCCCGGGGGGCGGGAGACTACAATGAGCAGTTCTTC. It is translated as CASSLSRGAGDYNEQFF. Full variable domain (remainder filled in from reference TRBV7-9 and TRBJ2-1): DTGVSQNPRHKITKRGQNVTFRCDPISEHNRLYWYRQTLGQGPEFLTYFQNEAQLEKSRLLSDRFSAERPKGSFSTLEIQRTEQGDSAMYLCASSLSRGAGDYNEQFFGPGTRLTVL.

V is TRBV11-2 and J is TRBJ2-1, with D tentatively TRBD1 (5 bases). CDR3 length: 17 residues. Trimming removed 4 bases at V and 4 bases at J, with 20 bases between. Germline V gives CDR1 SGHAT, CDR2 FQNNGV. The CDR3 DNA reads as TGTGCCAGCAGCTCGAATTTAGGGGAACCTAAATACAATGAGCAGTTCTTC. It yields the protein CASSSNLGEPKYNEQFF. The full variable domain, in which reference TRBV11-2 and TRBJ2-1 provide the parts outside the CDR3, is EAGVAQSPRYKIIEKRQSVAFWCNPISGHATLYWYQQILGQGPKLLIQFQNNGVVDDSQLPKDRFSAERLKGVDSTLKIQPAKLEDSAVYLCASSSNLGEPKYNEQFFGPGTRLTVL.

This chain links TRBV29-1 with TRBJ1-4; D uncertain. The CDR3 contains 12 residues. CDR1 and CDR2 (germline): SQVTM, ANQGSEA. V was trimmed by 4 bases and J by 4 bases, leaving 7 bases between them. CDR3: CSVGYFNEKLFF. The CDR3 DNA reads as TGCAGCGTTGGGTACTTTAATGAAAAACTGTTTTTT.

The CDR3 nucleotides read TGTGCCAGCAGCGTGGACAGTGTGCGGGGCTACACCTTC. Its translation is CASSVDSVRGYTF. The chain carries TRBV2 and TRBJ1-2, with TRBD1 as a possible D gene (6 bases). The CDR3 totals 13 residues. Deletions cut 6 bases from V and 8 bases from J, with 16 bases between. CDR1 is SNHLY and CDR2 is FYNNEI in the germline V gene.

The J gene is TRBJ2-5, the V gene TRBV5-6; 7 bases align to TRBD1. The germline gives CDR1 SGHDT, CDR2 YYEEEE. The CDR3 length is 15 residues. The V segment lost 5 bases and the J segment 2 bases; nucleotides outside the gene matches: 9. CDR3 amino acids: CASSTWDSSQETQYF. The CDR3, as DNA: TGTGCCAGCAGTACGTGGGACAGCTCACAAGAGACCCAGTACTTC.

A single count supports this clone. The chain combines TRBV7-8 with TRBJ2-7; D remains unclear. The CDR3 length is 15 residues. V was clipped by 1 base and J by 1 base, with 11 bases between them. In germline, CDR1 is SGHVS, CDR2 FQNEAQ. CDR3 residues: CASSLVGDKSYEQYV. The CDR3 DNA is TGTGCCAGCAGCTTAGTAGGCGACAAATCCTACGAGCAGTACGTC.

This sequence joins TRBV29-1 and TRBJ2-3, with a weak D call TRBD2 (5 bases). This CDR3 contains 12 residues. Trimming took 6 bases from V and 5 from J, leaving 12 bases between them. Germline-derived CDR1 and CDR2 are SQVTM and ANQGSEA. The CDR3 protein is CSVRAQVDTQYF. The DNA of the CDR3 is TGCAGCGTGCGGGCCCAGGTAGATACGCAGTATTTT.

The V and J genes are TRBV7-6 and TRBJ2-2, with 7 positions matching TRBD2. The V segment lost 2 bases and the J segment 7 bases; nucleotides outside the gene matches: 13. From germline, CDR1 is SGHVS and CDR2 FNYEAQ. The CDR3 totals 17 residues. CDR3 amino acids: CASSLKAGSKPDGELFF. Here the CDR3 DNA reads TGTGCCAGCAGCTTAAAAGCGGGATCCAAACCCGACGGGGAGCTGTTTTTT. Full variable domain (outside the CDR3, taken from reference TRBV7-6 and TRBJ2-2): GAGVSQSPRYKVTKRGQDVALRCDPISGHVSLYWYRQALGQGPEFLTYFNYEAQQDKSGLPNDRFSAERPEGSISTLTIQRTEQRDSAMYRCASSLKAGSKPDGELFFGEGSRLTVL.

The CDR3, as DNA: TGTGCCAGTAGCCGAGGGACAGTGAACTCTGGAAACACCATATATTTT. Protein sequence: CASSRGTVNSGNTIYF. The chain employs TRBV19 and TRBJ1-3; 7 nucleotides line up with TRBD1. After removal of 6 bases from V and 0 bases from J, the junction contained 8 bases not matched to a gene. The CDR3 has 16 amino acids. Germline V gene lookup returns CDR1 LNHDA and CDR2 SQIVND (reference sequence). The whole variable domain, remainder taken from reference TRBV19 and TRBJ1-3, is DGGITQSPKYLFRKEGQNVTLSCEQNLNHDAMYWYRQDPGQGLRLIYYSQIVNDFQKGDIAEGYSVSREKKESFPLTVTSAQKNPTAFYLCASSRGTVNSGNTIYFGEGSWLTVV.

The genes are TRBV27 and TRBJ1-2, with D possibly matching TRBD1 (5 bases). CDR3 size: 15 residues. Looked up from germline, CDR1 is MNHEY and CDR2 is SMNVEV (reference sequence). The V end was cut by 6 bases, the J end by 0 bases, with 14 bases between. The CDR3 sequence: CASRPLDISNYGYTF. The CDR3 DNA is TGTGCCAGCAGACCCCTGGACATTTCTAACTATGGCTACACCTTC.